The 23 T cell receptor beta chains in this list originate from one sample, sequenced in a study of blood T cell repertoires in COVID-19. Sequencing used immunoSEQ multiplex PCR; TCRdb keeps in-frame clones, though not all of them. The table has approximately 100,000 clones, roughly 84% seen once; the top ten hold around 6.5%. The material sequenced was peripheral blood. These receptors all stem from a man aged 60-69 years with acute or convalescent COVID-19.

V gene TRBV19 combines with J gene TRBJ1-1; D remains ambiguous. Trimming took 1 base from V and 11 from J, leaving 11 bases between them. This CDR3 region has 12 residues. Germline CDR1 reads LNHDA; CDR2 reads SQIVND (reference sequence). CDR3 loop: CASSIGPRYAFF. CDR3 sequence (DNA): TGTGCCAGTAGTATAGGTCCCAGATACGCTTTCTTT. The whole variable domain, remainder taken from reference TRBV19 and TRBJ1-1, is DGGITQSPKYLFRKEGQNVTLSCEQNLNHDAMYWYRQDPGQGLRLIYYSQIVNDFQKGDIAEGYSVSREKKESFPLTVTSAQKNPTAFYLCASSIGPRYAFFGQGTRLTVV.

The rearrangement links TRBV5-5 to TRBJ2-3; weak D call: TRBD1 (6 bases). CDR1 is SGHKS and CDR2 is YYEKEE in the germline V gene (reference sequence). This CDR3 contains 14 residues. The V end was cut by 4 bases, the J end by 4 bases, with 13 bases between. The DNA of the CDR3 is TGTGCCAGCAGCGTTTTACAGGGCGCAGATACGCAGTATTTT. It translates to CASSVLQGADTQYF.

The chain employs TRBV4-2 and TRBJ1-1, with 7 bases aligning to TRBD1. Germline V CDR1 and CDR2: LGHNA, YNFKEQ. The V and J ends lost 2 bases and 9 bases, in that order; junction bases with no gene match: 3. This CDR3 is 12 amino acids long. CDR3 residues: CASSQRQGKAFF. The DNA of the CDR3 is TGTGCCAGCAGCCAACGACAGGGAAAAGCTTTCTTT.

The DNA for the CDR3 is TGTGCCAGCAGCAATGAGTATGGCTACACCTTC. Its translation: CASSNEYGYTF. This chain connects TRBV6-2 or TRBV6-3 to TRBJ1-2; D unresolved. The ends were cut back, 6 bases at V and 5 bases at J, with 7 bases in the middle. Germline loops: CDR1 MNHEY, CDR2 SVGEGT. CDR3 length equals 11 residues.

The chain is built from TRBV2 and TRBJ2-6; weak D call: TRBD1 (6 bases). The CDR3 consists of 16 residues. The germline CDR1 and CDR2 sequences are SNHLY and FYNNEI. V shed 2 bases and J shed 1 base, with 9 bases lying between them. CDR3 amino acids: CASSERTASGANVLTF. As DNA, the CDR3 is TGTGCCAGCAGTGAAAGGACAGCATCTGGGGCCAACGTCCTGACTTTC.

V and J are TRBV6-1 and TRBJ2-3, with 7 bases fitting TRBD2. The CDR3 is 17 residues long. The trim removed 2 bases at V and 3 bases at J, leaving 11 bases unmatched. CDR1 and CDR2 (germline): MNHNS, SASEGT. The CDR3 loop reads CASSELIRTSGTDTQYF. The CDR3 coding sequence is TGTGCCAGCAGTGAATTGATCCGGACTAGTGGTACAGATACGCAGTATTTT.

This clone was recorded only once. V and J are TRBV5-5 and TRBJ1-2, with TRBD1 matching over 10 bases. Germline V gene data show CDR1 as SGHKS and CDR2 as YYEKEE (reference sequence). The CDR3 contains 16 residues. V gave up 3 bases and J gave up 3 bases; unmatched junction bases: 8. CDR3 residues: CASSSGPGQGYYGYTF. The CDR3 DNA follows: TGTGCCAGCAGCTCAGGACCGGGACAGGGGTACTATGGCTACACCTTC.

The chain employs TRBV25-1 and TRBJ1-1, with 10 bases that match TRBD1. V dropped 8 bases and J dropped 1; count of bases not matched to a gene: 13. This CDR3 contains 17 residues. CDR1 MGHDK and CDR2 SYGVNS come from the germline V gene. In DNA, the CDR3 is TGTGCCAGCTGTAATACCGGGACAGGGGTACGGAACACTGAAGCTTTCTTT. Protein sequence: CASCNTGTGVRNTEAFF.

The CDR3 region is CASRIGAGNTIYF. The CDR3 coding sequence is TGTGCCAGCAGAATAGGGGCTGGAAACACCATATATTTT. This chain connects TRBV7-9 to TRBJ1-3; TRBD1 might be the D (5 bases). The CDR3 has 13 amino acids. Per the germline V gene, CDR1 is SEHNR and CDR2 is FQNEAQ (reference sequence). V shed 6 bases and J shed 2 bases, with 8 bases lying between them.

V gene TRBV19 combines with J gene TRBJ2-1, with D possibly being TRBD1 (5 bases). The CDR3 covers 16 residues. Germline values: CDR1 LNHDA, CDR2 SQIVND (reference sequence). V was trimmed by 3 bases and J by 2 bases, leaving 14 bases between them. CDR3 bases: TGTGCCAGTAGTATTCTAGGGGTAAACGCCTACAATGAGCAGTTCTTC. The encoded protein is CASSILGVNAYNEQFF.

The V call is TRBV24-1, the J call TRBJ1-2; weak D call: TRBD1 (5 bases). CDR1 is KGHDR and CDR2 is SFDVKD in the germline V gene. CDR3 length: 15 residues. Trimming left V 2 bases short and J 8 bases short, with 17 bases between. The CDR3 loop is CATSDSSTGGIGYTF. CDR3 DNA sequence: TGTGCCACCAGTGATTCTTCGACCGGGGGAATCGGCTACACCTTC.

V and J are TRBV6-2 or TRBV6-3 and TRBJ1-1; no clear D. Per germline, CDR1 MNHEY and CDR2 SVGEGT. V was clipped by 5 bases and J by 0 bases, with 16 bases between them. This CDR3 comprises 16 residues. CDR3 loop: CASSDPGGQMNTEAFF. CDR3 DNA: TGTGCCAGCAGTGACCCAGGAGGCCAAATGAACACTGAAGCTTTCTTT.

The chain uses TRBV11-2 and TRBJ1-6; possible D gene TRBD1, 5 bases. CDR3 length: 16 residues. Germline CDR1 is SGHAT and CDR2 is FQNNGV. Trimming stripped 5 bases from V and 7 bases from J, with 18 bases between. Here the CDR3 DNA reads TGTGCCAGCAGCCCCCTCCGGGGGTGGCTCAATTCACCCCTCCACTTT. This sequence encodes CASSPLRGWLNSPLHF.

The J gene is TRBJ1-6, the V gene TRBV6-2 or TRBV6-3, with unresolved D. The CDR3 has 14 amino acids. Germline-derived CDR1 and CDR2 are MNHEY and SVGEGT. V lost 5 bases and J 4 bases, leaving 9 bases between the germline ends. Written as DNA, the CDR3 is TGTGCCAGCAGTCAAAACAGATATAATTCACCCCTCCACTTT. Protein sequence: CASSQNRYNSPLHF.

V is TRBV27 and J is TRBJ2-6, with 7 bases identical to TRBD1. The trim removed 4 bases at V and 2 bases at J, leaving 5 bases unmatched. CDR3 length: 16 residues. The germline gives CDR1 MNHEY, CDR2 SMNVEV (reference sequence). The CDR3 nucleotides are TGTGCCAGCAGTTGGACCCAGGGGGCTGGGGCCAACGTCCTGACTTTC. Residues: CASSWTQGAGANVLTF.

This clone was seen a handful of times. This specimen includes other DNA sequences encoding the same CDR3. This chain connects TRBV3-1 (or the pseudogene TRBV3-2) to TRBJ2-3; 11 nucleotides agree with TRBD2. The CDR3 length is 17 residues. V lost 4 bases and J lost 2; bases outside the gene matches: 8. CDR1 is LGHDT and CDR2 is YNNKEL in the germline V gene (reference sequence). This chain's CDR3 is CASSRLAGLGDTDTQYF. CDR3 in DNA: TGTGCCAGCAGCCGACTAGCGGGGTTGGGGGACACAGATACGCAGTATTTT.

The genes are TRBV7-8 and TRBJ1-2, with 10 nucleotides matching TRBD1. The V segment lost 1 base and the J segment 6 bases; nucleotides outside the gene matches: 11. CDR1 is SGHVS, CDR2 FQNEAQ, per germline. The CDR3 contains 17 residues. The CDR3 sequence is CASSLDAGTGARDGYTF. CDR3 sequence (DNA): TGTGCCAGCAGCTTAGACGCCGGGACAGGGGCACGGGATGGCTACACCTTC.

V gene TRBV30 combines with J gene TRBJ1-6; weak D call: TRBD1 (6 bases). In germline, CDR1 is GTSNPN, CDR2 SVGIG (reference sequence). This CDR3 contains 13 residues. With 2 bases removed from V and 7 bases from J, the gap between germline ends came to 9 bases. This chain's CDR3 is CAWSQQGNSPLHF. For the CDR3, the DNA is TGTGCCTGGAGTCAACAGGGCAATTCACCCCTCCACTTT. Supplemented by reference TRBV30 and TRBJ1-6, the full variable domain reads SQTIHQWPATLVQPVGSPLSLECTVEGTSNPNLYWYRQAAGRGLQLLFYSVGIGQISSEVPQNLSASRPQDRQFILSSKKLLLSDSGFYLCAWSQQGNSPLHFGNGTRLTVT.

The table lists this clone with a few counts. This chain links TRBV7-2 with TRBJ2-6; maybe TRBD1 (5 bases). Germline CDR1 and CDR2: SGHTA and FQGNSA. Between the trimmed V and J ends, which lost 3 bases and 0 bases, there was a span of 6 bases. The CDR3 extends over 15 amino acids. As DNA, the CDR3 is TGTGCCAGCAGCTTCAGGGTCTCTGGGGCCAACGTCCTGACTTTC. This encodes CASSFRVSGANVLTF. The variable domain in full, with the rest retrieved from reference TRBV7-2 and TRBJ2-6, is GAGVSQSPSNKVTEKGKDVELRCDPISGHTALYWYRQSLGQGLEFLIYFQGNSAPDKSGLPSDRFSAERTGGSVSTLTIQRTQQEDSAVYLCASSFRVSGANVLTFGAGSRLTVL.

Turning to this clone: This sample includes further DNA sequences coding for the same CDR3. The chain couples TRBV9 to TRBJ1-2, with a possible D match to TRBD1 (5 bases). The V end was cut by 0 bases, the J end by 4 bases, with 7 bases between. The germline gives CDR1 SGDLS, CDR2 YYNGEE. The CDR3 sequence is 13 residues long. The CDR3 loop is CASSVGQGYGYTF. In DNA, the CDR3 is TGTGCCAGCAGCGTAGGCCAGGGCTATGGCTACACCTTC.

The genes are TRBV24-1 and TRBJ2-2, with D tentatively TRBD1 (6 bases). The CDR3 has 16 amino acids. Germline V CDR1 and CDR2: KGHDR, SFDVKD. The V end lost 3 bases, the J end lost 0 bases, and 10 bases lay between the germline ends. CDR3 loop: CATSDRAGANTGELFF. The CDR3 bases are TGTGCCACCAGTGATCGGGCAGGGGCGAACACCGGGGAGCTGTTTTTT.

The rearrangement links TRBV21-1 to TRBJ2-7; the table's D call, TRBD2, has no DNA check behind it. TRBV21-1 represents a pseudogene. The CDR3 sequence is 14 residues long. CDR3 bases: TGTGCCAGCAGCAACGGGTGTAGCTCCTACGAGCAGTACTTC. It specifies CASSNGCSSYEQYF.

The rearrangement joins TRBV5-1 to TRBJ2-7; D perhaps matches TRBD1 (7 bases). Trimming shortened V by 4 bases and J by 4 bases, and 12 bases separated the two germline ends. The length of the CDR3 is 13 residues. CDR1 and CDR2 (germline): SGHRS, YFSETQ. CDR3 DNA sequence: TGCGCCAGCAGCCGCGGGACAGCTTACGAGCAGTACTTC. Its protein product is CASSRGTAYEQYF.